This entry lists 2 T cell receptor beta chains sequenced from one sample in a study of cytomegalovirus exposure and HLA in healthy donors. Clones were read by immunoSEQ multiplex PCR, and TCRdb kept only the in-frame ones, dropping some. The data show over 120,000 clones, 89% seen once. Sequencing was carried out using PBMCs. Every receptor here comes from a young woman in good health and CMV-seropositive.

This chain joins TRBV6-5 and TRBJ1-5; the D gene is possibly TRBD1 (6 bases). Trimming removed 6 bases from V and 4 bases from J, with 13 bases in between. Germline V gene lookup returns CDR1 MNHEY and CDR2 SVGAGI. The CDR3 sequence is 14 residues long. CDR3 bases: TGTGCCAGCAGGGGAGGGGGGTGGAATCAGCCCCAGCATTTT. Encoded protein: CASRGGGWNQPQHF.

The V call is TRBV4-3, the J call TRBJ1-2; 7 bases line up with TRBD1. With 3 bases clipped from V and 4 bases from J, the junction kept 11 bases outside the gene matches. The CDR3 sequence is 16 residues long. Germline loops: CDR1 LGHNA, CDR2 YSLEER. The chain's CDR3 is CASSQTPDRAAYGYTF. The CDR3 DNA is TGCGCCAGCAGCCAGACCCCTGACAGGGCGGCCTATGGCTACACCTTC.